These 5 T cell receptor beta chains were sequenced from one sample in a study of blood T cell repertoires in COVID-19. The table came from immunoSEQ multiplex PCR; TCRdb's copy has only in-frame clones and leaves some out. The repertoire holds roughly 190,000 clones, approximately 87% seen once, with 11% in the top ten. The sample was peripheral blood. The source is an older woman with COVID-19, enrolled during active disease.

This chain uses TRBV27 with TRBJ1-5; 7 bases map to TRBD1. Trimming removed 1 base from V and 3 bases from J; junction bases left unmatched: 3. CDR1 is MNHEY, CDR2 SMNVEV, per germline (reference sequence). There are 15 residues in the CDR3. DNA for the CDR3: TGTGCCAGCAGTTTATTGGGACAGCCCAATCAGCCCCAGCATTTT. Encoded protein: CASSLLGQPNQPQHF.

The rearrangement links TRBV5-4 to TRBJ2-1, with 10 bases identical to TRBD1. CDR1 and CDR2 from the germline V gene are SGHNT and YYREEE (reference sequence). Trimming took 5 bases from V and 8 from J; bases not matched to a gene: 4. This CDR3 spans 13 amino acids. The CDR3 loop is CASRRQGAYEQFF. For the CDR3, the DNA is TGTGCCAGCAGGAGACAGGGGGCATATGAGCAGTTCTTC.

V and J are TRBV6-5 and TRBJ1-4; possibly TRBD1 for D (6 bases). This CDR3 comprises 13 residues. V lost 6 bases, J lost 7 bases, and 12 bases lay in between. CDR1 MNHEY and CDR2 SVGAGI come from the germline V gene. Here the CDR3 DNA reads TGTGCCAGCAGCCAAACAGGGTTTGAAAAACTGTTTTTT. It translates to CASSQTGFEKLFF.

This clone was picked up a small number of times. The J gene is TRBJ2-3, the V gene TRBV19; the D gene is possibly TRBD2 (6 bases). Per germline, CDR1 LNHDA and CDR2 SQIVND (reference sequence). This CDR3 has 14 residues. The germline V and J ends were trimmed by 3 bases and 3 bases, with 10 bases remaining between them. CDR3 nucleotides: TGTGCCAGTAGTATGGGCGGGGTAACAGATACGCAGTATTTT. Protein sequence: CASSMGGVTDTQYF.

The chain carries TRBV5-8 and TRBJ2-5; weak D call: TRBD2 (6 bases). Deletions cut 1 base from V and 5 bases from J, with 15 bases between. Germline values: CDR1 SGHTS, CDR2 YDEGEE. CDR3 length equals 15 residues. CDR3 in amino acids: CASSLQGARGETQYF. The CDR3 DNA is TGTGCCAGCAGCTTGCAGGGCGCTCGGGGGGAGACCCAGTACTTC. The full variable domain, rest sourced from reference TRBV5-8 and TRBJ2-5, is EAGVTQSPTHLIKTRGQQATLRCSPISGHTSVYWYQQALGLGLQFLLWYDEGEERNRGNFPPRFSGRQFPNYSSELNVNALELEDSALYLCASSLQGARGETQYFGPGTRLLVL.